Below are 27 T cell receptor beta chains sequenced from a single sample in a study of blood T cells in healthy people across ages. A second 7 to 11 cycle PCR used barcoded and J-beta primers. Each CDR3 protein is one row after TCRdb ran MiXCR on the 5' RACE reads. The sample gives just under 750,000 distinct CDR3 sequences, about 24% of which show up once; roughly a fifth is in the top ten. Sequencing was carried out using blood. The receptors stem from a man between 65 and 80 years old in good health.

The chain joins TRBV4-1 to TRBJ1-2; D is ambiguous. The CDR3 is made up of 12 amino acids. Trimming cost V 4 bases and J 8 bases, with 11 bases left between them. Germline V gene sequence: CDR1 MGHRA, CDR2 YSYEKL. CDR3 sequence reads: CASSPNGRGYTF. For the CDR3, the DNA is TGCGCCAGCAGCCCAAACGGCAGAGGCTACACCTTC.

The chain links TRBV12-3 or TRBV12-4 to TRBJ2-3; 9 positions match TRBD2. Germline trimming cut 7 bases from V and 0 bases from J; bases unmatched to any gene: 2. The CDR3 runs to 14 residues. The CDR3 protein is CASTSGISTDTQYF. CDR3 nucleotides: TGTGCCAGCACTAGCGGGATTAGCACAGATACGCAGTATTTT.

The rearrangement uses TRBV7-9 and TRBJ1-2; possible D gene TRBD1, 5 bases. V lost 1 base and J lost 4, with 16 bases in between. CDR3 size: 16 residues. Germline V gene sequence: CDR1 SEHNR, CDR2 FQNEAQ (reference sequence). The CDR3 is CASSLESVRQSYGYTF. In DNA, the CDR3 is TGTGCCAGCAGCTTAGAATCTGTGCGACAGTCCTATGGCTACACCTTC. Variable domain in full (rest from reference TRBV7-9 and TRBJ1-2): DTGVSQNPRHKITKRGQNVTFRCDPISEHNRLYWYRQTLGQGPEFLTYFQNEAQLEKSRLLSDRFSAERPKGSFSTLEIQRTEQGDSAMYLCASSLESVRQSYGYTFGSGTRLTVV.

This clonotype has a count of ten or more. This rearrangement joins TRBV3-1 to TRBJ2-6; no firm D call. The CDR3 has 15 amino acids. CDR1 and CDR2 from the germline V gene are LGHDT and YNNKEL (reference sequence). V gave up 0 bases and J gave up 0 bases, with 3 bases separating them. The CDR3 loop is CASSQDSSGANVLTF. CDR3 in DNA: TGTGCCAGCAGCCAAGATTCCTCTGGGGCCAACGTCCTGACTTTC.

The chain is built from TRBV14 and TRBJ2-7, with 11 bases fitting TRBD2. V shed 1 base and J 0 bases; nucleotides not matched to a gene: 5. Germline CDR1 is SGHDN and CDR2 is FVKESK. The CDR3 totals 17 residues. The CDR3 sequence is CASSQALLAGASYEQYF. The CDR3, as DNA: TGTGCCAGCAGCCAAGCTTTACTAGCGGGGGCCTCCTACGAGCAGTACTTC.

This clonotype showed up just a few times. V gene TRBV20-1 combines with J gene TRBJ2-3; no clear D. V lost 7 bases and J 0 bases, leaving 14 bases between the germline ends. The CDR3 length is 14 residues. CDR1 DFQATT and CDR2 SNEGSKA come from the germline V gene (reference sequence). CDR3: CSVGPASSTDTQYF. CDR3 nucleotides: TGCAGTGTGGGTCCAGCGTCTAGCACAGATACGCAGTATTTT.

The CDR3 sequence is CSASPRSFLETQYF. In DNA form, the CDR3 reads TGCAGTGCTAGTCCGAGGTCCTTTTTAGAGACCCAGTACTTC. The chain is built from TRBV20-1 and TRBJ2-5; D not certain. V lost 3 bases, J lost 4 bases, and 15 bases lay in between. The CDR3 sequence is 14 residues long. The germline V gene encodes CDR1 DFQATT and CDR2 SNEGSKA (reference sequence).

This clonotype has just one count. This sequence may be a read error, since a much larger clone differs from it by one base. The conserved final phenylalanine or tryptophan is absent from the CDR3, which likely points to a read error. This chain connects TRBV20-1 to TRBJ2-7, with a weak D call TRBD1 (6 bases). CDR1 and CDR2 from the germline V gene are DFQATT and SNEGSKA (reference sequence). Between the trimmed V and J ends, which lost 5 bases and 3 bases, there was a span of 14 bases. This CDR3 is 13 amino acids long. The CDR3 spells CSAFSGVDYEQYA. The CDR3 nucleotides are TGCAGTGCTTTCTCAGGGGTGGACTACGAGCAGTACGCC.

This clonotype was picked up a small number of times. This chain links TRBV11-2 with TRBJ2-5, with 11 positions matching TRBD2. The germline V gene encodes CDR1 SGHAT and CDR2 FQNNGV. CDR3 length: 15 residues. V dropped 7 bases and J dropped 4; count of bases not matched to a gene: 8. The CDR3 DNA sequence: TGTGCCAGCACCACGGAGGGACTAGCGGCAGAGACCCAGTACTTC. Its protein is CASTTEGLAAETQYF.

This clonotype has just a few counts. This chain links TRBV20-1 with TRBJ2-4; TRBD2 agrees at 9 bases. The germline V gene has CDR1 DFQATT and CDR2 SNEGSKA (reference sequence). This CDR3 contains 12 residues. This chain's CDR3 is CRATSGSDIQYF. DNA of the CDR3: TGCAGAGCCACTAGCGGGTCGGACATTCAGTACTTC.

This chain uses TRBV12-3 or TRBV12-4 with TRBJ2-1; TRBD1 or TRBD2 may be the D gene (6 bases each). V was clipped by 3 bases and J by 5 bases, with 20 bases between them. There are 17 residues in the CDR3. CDR3 protein: CASSFLLIGGSHNEQFF. Here the CDR3 DNA reads TGTGCCAGCAGTTTTCTACTTATAGGGGGGAGCCACAATGAGCAGTTCTTC.

V usage is TRBV11-2 and J usage is TRBJ1-2; D ambiguous. This CDR3 is 12 amino acids long. With 2 bases removed from V and 7 bases from J, the gap between germline ends came to 8 bases. Germline V CDR1 and CDR2: SGHAT, FQNNGV. DNA of the CDR3: TGTGCCAGCAGCTTAATCGGGGTTGGCTACACCTTC. Protein sequence: CASSLIGVGYTF.

This chain uses TRBV4-3 with TRBJ1-4; unclear D gene. Germline V gives CDR1 LGHNA, CDR2 YSLEER. CDR3 length: 16 residues. V was trimmed by 3 bases and J by 8 bases, leaving 19 bases between them. Written as DNA, the CDR3 is TGCGCCAGCAGCCAGGATAGTCGCCAGGATCAAGAAAAACTGTTTTTT. It specifies CASSQDSRQDQEKLFF.

The sample holds a few counts of this clonotype. The rearrangement uses TRBV9 and TRBJ2-6; no clear D. CDR3 size: 16 residues. V lost 0 bases and J lost 0, with 7 bases in between. The germline CDR1 and CDR2 sequences are SGDLS and YYNGEE. The CDR3 DNA reads as TGTGCCAGCAGCGTAGGGTCTTTCTCTGGGGCCAACGTCCTGACTTTC. Protein: CASSVGSFSGANVLTF.

The V call is TRBV19, the J call TRBJ1-5; a possible D gene is TRBD1 (6 bases). CDR1 and CDR2 from the germline V gene are LNHDA and SQIVND (reference sequence). This CDR3 comprises 14 residues. V gave up 8 bases and J gave up 0 bases, with 11 bases separating them. This CDR3 is CASRGTLSNQPQHF. CDR3 DNA: TGTGCCAGTCGAGGGACACTTAGCAATCAGCCCCAGCATTTT.

This clonotype was recorded a few times. This chain uses TRBV5-1 with TRBJ2-7; D is unresolved. Germline V CDR1 and CDR2: SGHRS, YFSETQ. V was clipped by 0 bases and J by 2 bases, with 12 bases between them. The CDR3 has 15 residues. DNA of the CDR3: TGCGCCAGCAGCTTGGGGAAAACAGTTACCTACGAGCAGTACTTC. Translated, it gives CASSLGKTVTYEQYF.

This clonotype was observed once. This rearrangement joins TRBV12-3 or TRBV12-4 to TRBJ2-3, with no clear D. The CDR3 length is 18 residues. Between the trimmed V and J ends, which lost 1 base and 2 bases, there was a span of 19 bases. CDR3: CASSLVPRSDAPTDTQYF. In DNA, the CDR3 is TGTGCCAGCAGTTTAGTGCCGCGGAGCGATGCCCCCACAGATACGCAGTATTTT.

The chain carries TRBV12-3 or TRBV12-4 and TRBJ1-2; 9 nucleotides match TRBD1. V lost 6 bases and J lost 4; bases outside the gene matches: 6. The CDR3 sequence is 14 residues long. CDR3 bases: TGTGCCAGCAGAGCCGGGACAGGGATCTATGGCTACACCTTC. This translates into CASRAGTGIYGYTF.

CDR3 DNA: TGCGCCAGCAGCGCTTTAGCTGCCCAAGAGACCCAGTACTTC. Amino acid sequence: CASSALAAQETQYF. The genes are TRBV5-1 and TRBJ2-5; no clear D. With 4 bases removed from V and 1 base from J, the gap between germline ends came to 11 bases. The CDR3 contains 14 residues. Germline assignment: CDR1 SGHRS and CDR2 YFSETQ. The full variable domain, in which reference TRBV5-1 and TRBJ2-5 provide the parts outside the CDR3, is KAGVTQTPRYLIKTRGQQVTLSCSPISGHRSVSWYQQTPGQGLQFLFEYFSETQRNKGNFPGRFSGRQFSNSRSEMNVSTLELGDSALYLCASSALAAQETQYFGPGTRLLVL.

This clonotype was seen a handful of times. The CDR3 DNA reads TGCAGTGCTCCAATACAGGGGATTAATGAAAAACTGTTTTTT. Translating it yields CSAPIQGINEKLFF. The chain combines TRBV20-1 with TRBJ1-4; 7 nucleotides align to TRBD1. Trimming at V came to 5 bases and at J to 4 bases, leaving 7 bases not matched to a gene. In germline, CDR1 is DFQATT, CDR2 SNEGSKA (reference sequence). The CDR3 is 14 amino acids.

J is TRBJ2-3 and V is TRBV12-3 or TRBV12-4; 8 positions match TRBD2. This CDR3 comprises 16 residues. J was trimmed by 0 bases and V by 4 bases; bases with no gene match: 6. Here the CDR3 reads CASSSHSGVSTDTQYF. The DNA of the CDR3 is TGTGCCAGCAGTTCCCATAGCGGGGTTAGCACAGATACGCAGTATTTT.

This clonotype has a handful of counts. The chain uses TRBV6-2 or TRBV6-3 and TRBJ1-5, with unresolved D. The V gene's germline CDR1 is MNHEY and CDR2 SVGEGT. Trimming shortened V by 4 bases and J by 0 bases, and 7 bases separated the two germline ends. The CDR3 contains 14 residues. CDR3 in amino acids: CASSFRVSNQPQHF. CDR3 DNA sequence: TGTGCCAGCAGTTTCCGGGTTAGCAATCAGCCCCAGCATTTT.

This clonotype was seen more than once but under ten times. The J gene is TRBJ2-1, the V gene TRBV20-1, with D hard to call. The CDR3 totals 16 residues. V lost 0 bases and J lost 0, with 12 bases in between. Germline CDR1 DFQATT, CDR2 SNEGSKA (reference sequence). The CDR3 reads CSARDGSPGSYNEQFF. The CDR3 DNA is TGCAGTGCTAGAGACGGGTCTCCGGGCTCCTACAATGAGCAGTTCTTC.

This clonotype turned up a few times. This chain connects TRBV6-2 or TRBV6-3 to TRBJ2-3; D is perhaps TRBD2 (6 bases). From germline, CDR1 is MNHEY and CDR2 SVGEGT. This CDR3 has 18 amino acids. V lost 2 bases to trimming and J lost 5 bases, with 23 bases between them. The CDR3 DNA reads TGTGCCAGCAGTTACCTTTTGACTCAGCGGGCGTGGATAGATACGCAGTATTTT. Amino acids: CASSYLLTQRAWIDTQYF.

This clonotype occurred a few times. The chain joins TRBV12-3 or TRBV12-4 to TRBJ1-2; D is unresolved. The germline V and J ends were trimmed by 5 bases and 0 bases, with 13 bases remaining between them. The CDR3 contains 15 residues. CDR3 sequence reads: CASSPRTRTNYGYTF. The CDR3 DNA sequence: TGTGCCAGCAGTCCGCGGACGCGAACTAACTATGGCTACACCTTC.

Only one count was recorded for this clonotype. The chain couples TRBV9 to TRBJ1-2; TRBD1 matches at 8 bases. Looked up from germline, CDR1 is SGDLS and CDR2 is YYNGEE. CDR3 size: 16 residues. V was clipped by 3 bases and J by 1 base; unmatched bases: 8. CDR3 protein: CASSGAPGQDNYGYTF. CDR3 sequence (DNA): TGTGCCAGCAGCGGGGCCCCGGGACAGGATAACTATGGCTACACCTTC. Combining the CDR3 with reference TRBV9 and TRBJ1-2 gives the whole variable domain DSGVTQTPKHLITATGQRVTLRCSPRSGDLSVYWYQQSLDQGLQFLIQYYNGEERAKGNILERFSAQQFPDLHSELNLSSLELGDSALYFCASSGAPGQDNYGYTFGSGTRLTVV.

This clonotype was recorded a few times. This likely comes from a read error, as the CDR3 has no conserved phenylalanine or tryptophan at its end. The chain is built from TRBV7-2 and TRBJ1-2, with D possibly matching TRBD1 (5 bases). Trimming pared 5 bases from V and 4 bases from J, leaving 14 bases between. Per the germline V gene, CDR1 is SGHTA and CDR2 is FQGNSA. The CDR3 has 14 amino acids. This chain's CDR3 is CASSPDARGYGYTL. CDR3 DNA: TGTGCCAGCAGCCCGGACGCTAGGGGCTATGGCTACACCCTC.